The 4 T cell receptor beta chains below come from one sample, sequenced in a study of regulatory T cells in long-lasting Graves disease. Time point reported: newly diagnosed GD, antithyroid drugs for less than 3 months. There was RNA extracted from PBMCs, and the TCR library was made from it. CDR3-region Arm-PCR and iRepertoire HTBI primers produced the TCR beta libraries. TCRdb used MiXCR to reprocess the multiplex PCR reads, holding one entry per CDR3 protein. This sample yields some 600,000 distinct CDR3 sequences, of which about 16% are seen a single time; about 12% belongs to the top ten. This sample also belongs to another study, concerning T cells in Graves' hyperthyroidism and ophthalmopathy.

Sequences were derived from peripheral blood mononuclear cells (PBMCs), sampled at new diagnosis, from a patient treated with antithyroid drugs. Receptors originate from a man between 18 and 29 years old with Graves disease.

Many counts were recorded for this clonotype. The rearrangement links TRBV28 to TRBJ2-1, with D unresolved. CDR1 and CDR2 from the germline V gene are MDHEN and SYDVKM. The V gene lost 3 bases and the J gene lost 0 bases, with 12 bases spanning the gap. CDR3 length equals 16 residues. The CDR3 reads CASSFFRLSSYNEQFF. For the CDR3, the DNA is TGTGCCAGCAGTTTTTTTCGGCTCAGCTCCTACAATGAGCAGTTCTTC.

The chain uses TRBV6-4 and TRBJ1-4; 9 bases agree with TRBD1. CDR1 MRHNA and CDR2 SNTAGT come from the germline V gene. The CDR3 has 13 residues. J was trimmed by 7 bases and V by 10 bases; bases with no gene match: 7. This chain's CDR3 is CATGGQGTEKLFF. Written as DNA, the CDR3 is TGTGCCACCGGTGGACAGGGGACTGAAAAACTGTTTTTT.

In its sample, this clonotype was seen a few times. The chain couples TRBV2 to TRBJ1-4; TRBD1 matches 9 bases. Germline CDR1 SNHLY, CDR2 FYNNEI. V was clipped by 4 bases and J by 7 bases; unmatched bases: 4. This CDR3 spans 14 amino acids. CDR3 region: CASSGDREGEKLFF. Written as DNA, the CDR3 is TGTGCCAGCAGTGGGGACAGGGAGGGTGAAAAACTGTTTTTT. The full variable domain, in which reference TRBV2 and TRBJ1-4 provide the parts outside the CDR3, is EPEVTQTPSHQVTQMGQEVILRCVPISNHLYFYWYRQILGQKVEFLVSFYNNEISEKSEIFDDQFSVERPDGSNFTLKIRSTKLEDSAMYFCASSGDREGEKLFFGSGTQLSVL.

The rearrangement joins TRBV15 to TRBJ1-6; 8 bases map to TRBD1. Germline trimming cut 5 bases from V and 7 bases from J; bases unmatched to any gene: 7. The germline V gene encodes CDR1 LNHNV and CDR2 YYDKDF (reference sequence). CDR3 size: 15 residues. This chain's CDR3 is CATSSRTGRNSPLHF. CDR3 nucleotides: TGTGCCACCAGCTCCCGGACAGGGAGGAATTCACCCCTCCACTTT.